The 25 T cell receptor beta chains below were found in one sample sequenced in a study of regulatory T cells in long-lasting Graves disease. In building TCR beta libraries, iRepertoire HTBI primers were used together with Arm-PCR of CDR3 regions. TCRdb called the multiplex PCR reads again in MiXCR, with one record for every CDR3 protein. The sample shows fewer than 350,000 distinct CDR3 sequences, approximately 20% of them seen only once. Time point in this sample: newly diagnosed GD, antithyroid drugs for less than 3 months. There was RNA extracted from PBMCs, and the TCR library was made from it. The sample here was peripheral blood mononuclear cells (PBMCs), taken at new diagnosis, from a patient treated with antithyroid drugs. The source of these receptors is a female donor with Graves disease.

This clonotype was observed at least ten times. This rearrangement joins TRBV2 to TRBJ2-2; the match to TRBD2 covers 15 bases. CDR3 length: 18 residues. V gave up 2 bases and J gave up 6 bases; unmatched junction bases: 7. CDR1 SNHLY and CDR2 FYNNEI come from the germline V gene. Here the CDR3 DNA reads TGTGCCAGCAGTGAAAGAGGACTAGCGGGAGGGTTGGCCGGGGAGCTGTTTTTT. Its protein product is CASSERGLAGGLAGELFF.

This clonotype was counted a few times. CDR3 bases: TGCAGTGCTAGACAGGGGGGTACAGAGACCCAGTACTTC. Translation gives CSARQGGTETQYF. The chain is built from TRBV20-1 and TRBJ2-5; D perhaps matches TRBD1 (7 bases). This CDR3 has 13 residues. V was trimmed by 2 bases and J by 4 bases, leaving 11 bases between them. Per germline, CDR1 DFQATT and CDR2 SNEGSKA (reference sequence).

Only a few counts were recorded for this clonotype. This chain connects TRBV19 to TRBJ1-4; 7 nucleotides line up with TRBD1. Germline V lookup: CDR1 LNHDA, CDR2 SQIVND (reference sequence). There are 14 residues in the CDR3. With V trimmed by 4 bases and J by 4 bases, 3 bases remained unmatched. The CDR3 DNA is TGTGCCAGTAGTAAAGGACAGGTTAATGAAAAACTGTTTTTT. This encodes CASSKGQVNEKLFF.

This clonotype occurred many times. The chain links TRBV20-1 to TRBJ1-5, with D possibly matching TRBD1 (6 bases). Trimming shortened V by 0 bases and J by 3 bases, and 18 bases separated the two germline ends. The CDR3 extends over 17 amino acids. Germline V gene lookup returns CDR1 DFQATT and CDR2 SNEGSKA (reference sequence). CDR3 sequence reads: CSARDFFMTGVNQPQHF. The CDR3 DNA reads TGCAGTGCTAGAGATTTCTTCATGACAGGTGTCAATCAGCCCCAGCATTTT.

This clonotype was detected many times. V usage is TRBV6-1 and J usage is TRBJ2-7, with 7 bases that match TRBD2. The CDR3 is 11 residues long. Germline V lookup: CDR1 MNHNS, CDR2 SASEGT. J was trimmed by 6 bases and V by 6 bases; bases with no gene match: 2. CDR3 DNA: TGTGCCAGCAGGCGGGGGATCGAGCAGTACTTC. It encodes CASRRGIEQYF.

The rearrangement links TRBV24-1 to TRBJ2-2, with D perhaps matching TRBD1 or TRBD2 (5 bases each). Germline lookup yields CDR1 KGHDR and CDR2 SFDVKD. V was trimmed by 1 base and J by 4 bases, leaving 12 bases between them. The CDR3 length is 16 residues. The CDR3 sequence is CATSDFGGSGTGELFF. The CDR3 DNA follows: TGTGCCACCAGTGATTTTGGGGGTTCAGGCACCGGGGAGCTGTTTTTT.

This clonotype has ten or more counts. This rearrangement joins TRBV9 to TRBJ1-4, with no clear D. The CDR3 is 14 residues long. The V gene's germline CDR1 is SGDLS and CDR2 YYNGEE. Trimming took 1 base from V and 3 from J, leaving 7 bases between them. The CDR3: CASSVQPANEKLFF. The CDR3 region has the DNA TGTGCCAGCAGCGTACAGCCGGCTAATGAAAAACTGTTTTTT.

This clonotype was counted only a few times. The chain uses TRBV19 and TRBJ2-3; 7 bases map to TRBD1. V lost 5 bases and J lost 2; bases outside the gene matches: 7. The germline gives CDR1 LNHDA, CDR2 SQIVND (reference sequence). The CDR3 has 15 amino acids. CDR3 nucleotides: TGTGCCAGTAGTGCGACGGGACAGATCACAGATACGCAGTATTTT. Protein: CASSATGQITDTQYF.

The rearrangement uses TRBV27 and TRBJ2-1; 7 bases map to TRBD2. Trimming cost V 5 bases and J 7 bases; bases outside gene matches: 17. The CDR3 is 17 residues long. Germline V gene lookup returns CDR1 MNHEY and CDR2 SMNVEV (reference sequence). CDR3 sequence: CASSPRGLAVGLNEQFF. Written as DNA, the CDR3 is TGTGCCAGCAGTCCGAGGGGTCTAGCGGTGGGGTTGAATGAGCAGTTCTTC.

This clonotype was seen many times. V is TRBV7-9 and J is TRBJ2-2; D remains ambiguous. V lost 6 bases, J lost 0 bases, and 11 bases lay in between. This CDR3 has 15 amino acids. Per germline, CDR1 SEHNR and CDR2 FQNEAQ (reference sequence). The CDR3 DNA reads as TGTGCCAGCAGACCATCAGACGCGAACACCGGGGAGCTGTTTTTT. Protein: CASRPSDANTGELFF.

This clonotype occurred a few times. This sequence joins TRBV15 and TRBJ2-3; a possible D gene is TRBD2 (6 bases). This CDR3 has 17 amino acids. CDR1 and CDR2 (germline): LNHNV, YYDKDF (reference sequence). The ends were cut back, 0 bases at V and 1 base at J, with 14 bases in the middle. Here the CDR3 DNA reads TGTGCCACCAGCAGAGATACTCTGGCGGGACGCACAGATACGCAGTATTTT. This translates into CATSRDTLAGRTDTQYF.

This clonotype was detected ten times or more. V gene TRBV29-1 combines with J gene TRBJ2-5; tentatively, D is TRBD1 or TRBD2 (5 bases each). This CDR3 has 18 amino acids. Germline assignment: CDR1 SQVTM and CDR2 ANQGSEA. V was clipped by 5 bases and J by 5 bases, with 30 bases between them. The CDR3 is CSVSRYAGWDPRVETQYF. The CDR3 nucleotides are TGCAGCGTTAGTCGGTACGCCGGCTGGGACCCTCGTGTGGAGACCCAGTACTTC.

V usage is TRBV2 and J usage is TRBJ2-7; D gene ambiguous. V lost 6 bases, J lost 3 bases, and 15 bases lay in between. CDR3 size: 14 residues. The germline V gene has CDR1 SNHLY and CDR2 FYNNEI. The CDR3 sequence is CASRAQTNSYEQYF. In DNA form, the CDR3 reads TGTGCCAGCAGGGCGCAGACCAACAGCTACGAGCAGTACTTC.

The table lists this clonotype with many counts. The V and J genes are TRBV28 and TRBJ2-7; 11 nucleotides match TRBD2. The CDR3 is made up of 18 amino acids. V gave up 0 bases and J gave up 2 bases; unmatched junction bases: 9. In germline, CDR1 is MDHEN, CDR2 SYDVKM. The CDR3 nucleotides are TGTGCCAGCAGTTTATGGGGACCGGGACTAGCGGCCGCCTACGAGCAGTACTTC. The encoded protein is CASSLWGPGLAAAYEQYF.

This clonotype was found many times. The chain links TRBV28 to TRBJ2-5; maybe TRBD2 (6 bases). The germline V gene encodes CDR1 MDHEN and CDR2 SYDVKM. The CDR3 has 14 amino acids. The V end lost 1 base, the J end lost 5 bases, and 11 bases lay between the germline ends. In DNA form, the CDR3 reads TGTGCCAGCAGTTTATCCCAGGCGGGGGAGACCCAGTACTTC. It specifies CASSLSQAGETQYF.

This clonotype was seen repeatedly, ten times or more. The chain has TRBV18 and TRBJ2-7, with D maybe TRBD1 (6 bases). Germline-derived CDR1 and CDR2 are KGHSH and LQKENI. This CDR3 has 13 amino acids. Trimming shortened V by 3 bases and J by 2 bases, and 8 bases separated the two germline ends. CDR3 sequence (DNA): TGTGCCAGCTCACCCTGGACAGCCTACGAGCAGTACTTC. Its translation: CASSPWTAYEQYF.

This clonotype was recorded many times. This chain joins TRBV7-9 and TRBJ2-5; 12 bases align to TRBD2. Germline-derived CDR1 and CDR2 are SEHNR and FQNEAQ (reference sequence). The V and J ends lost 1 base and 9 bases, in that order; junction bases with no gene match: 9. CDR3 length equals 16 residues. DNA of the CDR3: TGTGCCAGCAGCTTAGTCGGACTAGCGGGGTACGGGGCCCAGTACTTC. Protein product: CASSLVGLAGYGAQYF. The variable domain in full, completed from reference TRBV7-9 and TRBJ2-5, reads DTGVSQNPRHKITKRGQNVTFRCDPISEHNRLYWYRQTLGQGPEFLTYFQNEAQLEKSRLLSDRFSAERPKGSFSTLEIQRTEQGDSAMYLCASSLVGLAGYGAQYFGPGTRLLVL.

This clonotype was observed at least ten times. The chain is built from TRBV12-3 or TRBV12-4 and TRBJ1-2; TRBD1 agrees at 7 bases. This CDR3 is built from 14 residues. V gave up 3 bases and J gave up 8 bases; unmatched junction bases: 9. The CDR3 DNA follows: TGTGCCAGCAGTTTGGGCAGGGACAGAGGGGGCTACACCTTC. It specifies CASSLGRDRGGYTF.

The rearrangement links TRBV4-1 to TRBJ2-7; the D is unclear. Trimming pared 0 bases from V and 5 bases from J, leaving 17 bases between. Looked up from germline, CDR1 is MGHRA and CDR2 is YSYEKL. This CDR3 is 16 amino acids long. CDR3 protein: CASSQDATRPDHEQYF. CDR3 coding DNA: TGCGCCAGCAGCCAAGATGCAACACGTCCCGACCACGAGCAGTACTTC.

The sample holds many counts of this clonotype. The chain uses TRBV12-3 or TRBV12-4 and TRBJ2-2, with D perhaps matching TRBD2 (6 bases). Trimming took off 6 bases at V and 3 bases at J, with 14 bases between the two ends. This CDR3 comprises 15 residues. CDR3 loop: CASRPDPGDTGELFF. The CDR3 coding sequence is TGTGCCAGCAGGCCCGATCCGGGGGACACCGGGGAGCTGTTTTTT.

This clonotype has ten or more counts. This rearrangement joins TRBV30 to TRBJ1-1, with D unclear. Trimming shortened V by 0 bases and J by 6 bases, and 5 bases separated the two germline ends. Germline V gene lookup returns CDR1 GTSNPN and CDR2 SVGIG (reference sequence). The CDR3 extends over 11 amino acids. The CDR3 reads CAWSVPPEAFF. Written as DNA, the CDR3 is TGTGCCTGGAGTGTACCCCCTGAAGCTTTCTTT. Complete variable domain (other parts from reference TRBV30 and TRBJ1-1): SQTIHQWPATLVQPVGSPLSLECTVEGTSNPNLYWYRQAAGRGLQLLFYSVGIGQISSEVPQNLSASRPQDRQFILSSKKLLLSDSGFYLCAWSVPPEAFFGQGTRLTVV.

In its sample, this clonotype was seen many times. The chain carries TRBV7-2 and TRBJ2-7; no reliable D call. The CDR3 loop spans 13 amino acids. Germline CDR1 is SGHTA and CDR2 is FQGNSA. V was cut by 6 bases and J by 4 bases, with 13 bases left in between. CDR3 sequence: CASRPRGAYEQYF. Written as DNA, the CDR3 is TGTGCCAGCAGGCCTCGTGGTGCTTACGAGCAGTACTTC.

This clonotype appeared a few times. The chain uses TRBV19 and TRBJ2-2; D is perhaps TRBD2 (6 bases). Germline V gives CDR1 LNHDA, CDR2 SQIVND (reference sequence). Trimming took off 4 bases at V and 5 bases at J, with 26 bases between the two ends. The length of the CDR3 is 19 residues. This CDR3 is CASSNPKTRKGPKTGELFF. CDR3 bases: TGTGCCAGTAGTAACCCCAAGACTAGGAAGGGCCCCAAGACCGGGGAGCTGTTTTTT.

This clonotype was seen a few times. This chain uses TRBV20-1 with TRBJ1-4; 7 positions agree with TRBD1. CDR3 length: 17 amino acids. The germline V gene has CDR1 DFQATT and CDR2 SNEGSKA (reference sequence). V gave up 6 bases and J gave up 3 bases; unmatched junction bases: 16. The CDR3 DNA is TGCAGTGCAAACCCCGCAGGGGGGATCGGGGCTAATGAAAAACTGTTTTTT. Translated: CSANPAGGIGANEKLFF.

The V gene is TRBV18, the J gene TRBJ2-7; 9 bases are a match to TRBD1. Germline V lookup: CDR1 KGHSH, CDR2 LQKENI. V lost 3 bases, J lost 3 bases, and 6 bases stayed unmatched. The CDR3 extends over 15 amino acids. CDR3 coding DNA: TGTGCCAGCTCACCCGCCGGGACAGGGTTCTACGAGCAGTACTTC. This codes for CASSPAGTGFYEQYF.